This T cell receptor (beta chain) derives from a study of T cell repertoires in cytomegalovirus infection. Study-level background: Public TCR beta signature analysis indicated the presence of both CMV infection and matching HLA type.

Findings and caveats of the study: Identification of carriers of CMV plus the relevant HLA was achieved through cumulative public TCR beta family frequency.

TCRdb reanalysed the reads using MiXCR and keeps one entry per CDR3 protein. The table records fewer than 200,000 distinct CDR3 sequences, 14% of them present only once. The length of the CDR3 is 17 residues. Germline assignment: CDR1 MNHNY and CDR2 SVGAGI (reference sequence). Losses at the gene ends were 5 bases for V and 2 bases for J; bases not matched to a gene: 15. This clonotype was observed a handful of times. Its antigen remains unknown. The source is a human donor in good health (CMV status not recorded). Some clones in this sample may be carry-over from other donors' samples. Input material: PBMCs. The chain uses TRBV6-6 and TRBJ2-7; the match to TRBD2 covers 7 bases. The CDR3 is CASSLPGRGPNPYEQYF. The CDR3 bases are TGTGCCAGCAGTCTACCGGGGAGGGGTCCAAACCCCTACGAGCAGTACTTC.